These 18 T cell receptor beta chains came from one sample sequenced in a study of blood T cell repertoires in COVID-19. Profiled with immunoSEQ multiplex PCR; TCRdb holds only in-frame clones, not every one. The sample includes over 110,000 clones, 81% of them seen just once. The sample taken for sequencing was peripheral blood. The receptors here all came from a human donor in a cohort sampled during active COVID-19.

This rearrangement joins TRBV14 to TRBJ2-2; TRBD1 matches at 8 bases. The CDR3 spans 15 residues. V was pared by 2 bases and J by 7 bases, with 6 bases of the junction left unmatched. CDR1 and CDR2 (germline): SGHDN, FVKESK. Here the CDR3 reads CASSQWTGINGELFF. For the CDR3, the DNA is TGTGCCAGCAGCCAATGGACAGGGATAAACGGGGAGCTGTTTTTT.

This clone was counted only a few times. The V and J genes are TRBV4-3 and TRBJ2-1; 7 nucleotides align to TRBD2. Looked up from germline, CDR1 is LGHNA and CDR2 is YSLEER. The CDR3 has 15 amino acids. V was clipped by 0 bases and J by 7 bases; unmatched bases: 6. DNA for the CDR3: TGCGCCAGCAGCCAAGAAGCGGGAAAATGGAATGAGCAGTTCTTC. It yields the protein CASSQEAGKWNEQFF.

This chain uses TRBV5-5 with TRBJ1-2, with TRBD1 identical over 9 bases. Germline CDR1 SGHKS, CDR2 YYEKEE (reference sequence). The CDR3 totals 14 residues. V trimming: 1 base; J trimming: 3 bases; junction bases outside the gene matches: 1. The CDR3 DNA follows: TGTGCCAGCAGCTTGAACAGGGGGCACTATGGCTACACCTTC. This sequence encodes CASSLNRGHYGYTF.

This chain links TRBV2 with TRBJ1-2; TRBD1 matches at 9 bases. The junction had 3 bases not matched to a gene; V was cut back by 2 bases and J by 2 bases. This CDR3 comprises 15 residues. Germline V gives CDR1 SNHLY, CDR2 FYNNEI. The CDR3 region is CASSEPGQGNYGYTF. CDR3 DNA sequence: TGTGCCAGCAGTGAACCGGGACAGGGAAACTATGGCTACACCTTC.

The rearrangement links TRBV19 to TRBJ2-5, with 10 bases fitting TRBD1. The CDR3 has 18 amino acids. Germline-derived CDR1 and CDR2 are LNHDA and SQIVND (reference sequence). V shed 1 base and J 2 bases; nucleotides not matched to a gene: 10. The CDR3 bases are TGTGCCAGTAGTATAGTGGACAGGGGGGGCGTAGGTCAAGAGACCCAGTACTTC. It codes for CASSIVDRGGVGQETQYF.

The J gene is TRBJ2-7, the V gene TRBV11-3; 7 bases are a match to TRBD1. The CDR3 contains 13 residues. Per the germline V gene, CDR1 is SGHNT and CDR2 is YENEEA. V was clipped by 5 bases and J by 2 bases; unmatched bases: 3. The CDR3 region has the DNA TGTGCCAGCAGCCCGGGACAGACCTACGAGCAGTACTTC. Encoded protein: CASSPGQTYEQYF.

The gene calls are TRBV7-2 and TRBJ1-4, with 8 bases aligning to TRBD1. The CDR3 spans 15 residues. Per germline, CDR1 SGHTA and CDR2 FQGNSA. Trimming cost V 4 bases and J 8 bases; bases outside gene matches: 9. CDR3 loop: CASSSVTGAGEKLFF. The CDR3 DNA follows: TGTGCCAGCAGCTCCGTGACAGGGGCAGGGGAAAAACTGTTTTTT.

The gene calls are TRBV19 and TRBJ1-5, with D possibly TRBD1 on 5 matching bases. The V gene's germline CDR1 is LNHDA and CDR2 SQIVND (reference sequence). Trimming took off 8 bases at V and 5 bases at J, with 22 bases between the two ends. This CDR3 spans 16 amino acids. CDR3 DNA: TGTGCCAGTGGAGGGACGGATAGACAGACCGATCAGCCCCAGCATTTT. This sequence encodes CASGGTDRQTDQPQHF.

As regards this clone: Other DNA sequences of this sample code for an identical CDR3. The genes are TRBV28 and TRBJ1-5; 10 positions agree with TRBD1. CDR3 length: 16 amino acids. The junction had 6 bases not matched to a gene; V was cut back by 5 bases and J by 2 bases. Germline V CDR1 and CDR2: MDHEN, SYDVKM. The CDR3 DNA reads as TGTGCCAGCAGTACTACCGGGACAGGGGGCAATCAGCCCCAGCATTTT. Translation: CASSTTGTGGNQPQHF.

This clone has at least ten counts. The chain is built from TRBV5-3 and TRBJ2-7; 9 positions match TRBD2. TRBV5-3 is given ORF status, its function remaining uncertain. This CDR3 spans 17 amino acids. V dropped 3 bases and J dropped 5; count of bases not matched to a gene: 15. The DNA for the CDR3 is TGTGCCAGAAGCTGGCGTCGGGGGAGCGGGAGGCATCACGAGCAGTACTTC. It yields the protein CARSWRRGSGRHHEQYF.

The chain has TRBV4-3 and TRBJ2-5; 8 nucleotides line up with TRBD2. The CDR3 length is 16 residues. V lost 0 bases and J lost 5; bases outside the gene matches: 8. Germline CDR1 and CDR2: LGHNA and YSLEER. CDR3 sequence (DNA): TGCGCCAGCAGCCAAGATGGGACTAGGGCCAGTGAGACCCAGTACTTC. Translation: CASSQDGTRASETQYF.

The rearrangement links TRBV4-3 to TRBJ2-7, with 11 bases identical to TRBD2. Losses at the gene ends were 1 base for V and 4 bases for J; bases not matched to a gene: 3. This CDR3 has 15 amino acids. Germline V lookup: CDR1 LGHNA, CDR2 YSLEER. DNA for the CDR3: TGCGCCAGCAGCCAAGGGGCTAGCGGGAGGTACGAGCAGTACTTC. This encodes CASSQGASGRYEQYF.

This chain connects TRBV18 to TRBJ1-5, with a possible D match to TRBD1 (5 bases). This CDR3 contains 13 residues. The germline V and J ends were trimmed by 3 bases and 5 bases, with 8 bases remaining between them. In germline, CDR1 is KGHSH, CDR2 LQKENI. The CDR3 protein is CASSPDSYQPQHF. The CDR3 bases are TGTGCCAGCTCACCTGACAGTTATCAGCCCCAGCATTTT.

The rearrangement links TRBV28 to TRBJ2-7, with a tentative D call TRBD1 (6 bases). The V end was cut by 5 bases, the J end by 2 bases, with 19 bases between. Looked up from germline, CDR1 is MDHEN and CDR2 is SYDVKM. This CDR3 has 16 residues. CDR3 nucleotide sequence: TGTGCCAGCAGTACGAATACAGGGAATAGCGCCTACGAGCAGTACTTC. Translating it yields CASSTNTGNSAYEQYF.

This clone was seen just once. The chain combines TRBV19 with TRBJ1-4, with a weak D call TRBD1 (6 bases). Trimming pared 6 bases from V and 5 bases from J, leaving 13 bases between. The CDR3 loop spans 14 amino acids. Germline V lookup: CDR1 LNHDA, CDR2 SQIVND (reference sequence). CDR3 coding DNA: TGTGCCAGTAGGATCCGGGACACGAATGAAAAACTGTTTTTT. It translates to CASRIRDTNEKLFF.

V and J are TRBV3-1 (or the pseudogene TRBV3-2) and TRBJ2-5; 9 nucleotides agree with TRBD2. CDR3 length equals 15 residues. Germline V lookup: CDR1 LGHDT, CDR2 YNNKEL (reference sequence). Trimming took 4 bases from V and 1 from J; bases not matched to a gene: 4. CDR3: CASSLDSGSQETQYF. CDR3 bases: TGTGCCAGCAGCCTTGATAGCGGGAGCCAAGAGACCCAGTACTTC.

The chain combines TRBV4-3 with TRBJ2-1; the D gene is possibly TRBD2 (5 bases). The ends were cut back, 1 base at V and 1 base at J, with 14 bases in the middle. This CDR3 is built from 17 residues. Looked up from germline, CDR1 is LGHNA and CDR2 is YSLEER. The chain's CDR3 is CASSQARSSGSYNEQFF. The CDR3 coding sequence is TGCGCCAGCAGCCAAGCTAGGTCGAGCGGATCCTACAATGAGCAGTTCTTC.

J is TRBJ1-2 and V is TRBV28; D gene ambiguous. Trimming pared 4 bases from V and 2 bases from J, leaving 11 bases between. CDR1 and CDR2 from the germline V gene are MDHEN and SYDVKM. The CDR3 has 14 residues. CDR3 region: CASSSPAQNYGYTF. The DNA of the CDR3 is TGTGCCAGCAGTTCCCCCGCACAGAACTATGGCTACACCTTC.